The 3 T cell receptor beta chains below all came from one sample that was sequenced in a study of blood T cell repertoires in COVID-19. TCRdb keeps only in-frame clones here, not all; method: immunoSEQ multiplex PCR. The table records 300,000 to 350,000 clones, 87% of them present only once. Specimen: PBMCs or T cells enriched from blood (not recorded which). The receptors originated from a woman in her twenties or thirties who had recovered from COVID-19.

The rearrangement joins TRBV5-1 to TRBJ2-5, with 10 bases that match TRBD2. The V gene end was trimmed by 0 bases and the J gene end by 6 bases; junction bases not matched to a gene: 8. The germline V gene has CDR1 SGHRS and CDR2 YFSETQ. The CDR3 runs 16 residues. The CDR3 sequence is CASSLEVAGGLKTQYF. Written as DNA, the CDR3 is TGCGCCAGCAGCTTGGAAGTAGCGGGGGGCTTGAAGACCCAGTACTTC.

The chain uses TRBV4-3 and TRBJ1-2; 8 nucleotides line up with TRBD1. The CDR3 consists of 14 residues. Germline CDR1 reads LGHNA; CDR2 reads YSLEER. J lost 5 bases, V lost 2 bases, and 4 bases had no gene match. The CDR3 reads CASSQKGTGYGYTF. The CDR3 bases are TGCGCCAGCAGCCAAAAAGGGACAGGTTATGGCTACACCTTC.

The CDR3 reads CASSPGPTGNSPLHF. The CDR3 coding sequence is TGTGCCAGCTCACCCGGGCCTACGGGGAATTCACCCCTCCACTTT. This rearrangement joins TRBV18 to TRBJ1-6; unclear D gene. With 3 bases removed from V and 7 bases from J, the gap between germline ends came to 13 bases. Germline lookup yields CDR1 KGHSH and CDR2 LQKENI. This CDR3 contains 15 residues. Supplemented by reference TRBV18 and TRBJ1-6, the full variable domain reads NAGVMQNPRHLVRRRGQEARLRCSPMKGHSHVYWYRQLPEEGLKFMVYLQKENIIDESGMPKERFSAEFPKEGPSILRIQQVVRGDSAAYFCASSPGPTGNSPLHFGNGTRLTVT.